Reported below is one T cell receptor beta chain. The sample originates from a study of blood T cell repertoires in COVID-19. In the study overall: Researchers got acute and convalescent COVID-19 samples from the United States, Italy and Spain. The analysed material was cDNA or gDNA that came from T cells, B-cell-depleted T cells, or PBMCs.

The CDR3 length is 13 residues. V gave up 6 bases and J gave up 4 bases, with 12 bases separating them. Per the germline V gene, CDR1 is LNHDA and CDR2 is SQIVND (reference sequence). How the authors handled the data: Estimates of nucleated cell counts were drawn from the amplification of reference gene primers. Some clones are missing from TCRdb's copy, which holds only in-frame ones; the method was immunoSEQ multiplex PCR. D and trimming were read from the DNA, whereas the V and J calls and clone size are those reported in that table. The data show about 200,000 clones, with more than 70% seen just once and 1.5% to 2% held by the top ten.

The V call is TRBV19, the J call TRBJ1-1; D uncertain. The sample taken for sequencing was peripheral blood. The sequence was collected from a man aged 18 to 29 with active or convalescent COVID-19. DNA of the CDR3: TGTGCCAGTAGGATTGGAGGGAGCACTGAAGCTTTCTTT. Amino acid sequence: CASRIGGSTEAFF.